This TCR beta chain was profiled in a study of T-cell memory formation after mild COVID-19. Germline lookup yields CDR1 MNHEY and CDR2 SMNVEV (reference sequence). This CDR3 has 14 amino acids. The junction had 3 bases not matched to a gene; V was cut back by 5 bases and J by 0 bases. One entry per CDR3 protein results from TCRdb running MiXCR on the 5' RACE reads. The table has around 130,000 distinct CDR3 sequences, 15% to 20% seen once; the top ten hold approximately 5.5%. This sequence was found in a man younger than 35 who had mild COVID-19 (a few samples of this study predate the infection). Cell type and time point are not known. The chain uses TRBV27 and TRBJ1-1; 7 nucleotides line up with TRBD1. Sequencing was performed on PBMCs or a T cell subset sorted from them (not recorded which). The CDR3: CASSPRGLNTEAFF. The CDR3 coding sequence is TGTGCCAGCAGTCCCAGGGGGTTGAACACTGAAGCTTTCTTT.